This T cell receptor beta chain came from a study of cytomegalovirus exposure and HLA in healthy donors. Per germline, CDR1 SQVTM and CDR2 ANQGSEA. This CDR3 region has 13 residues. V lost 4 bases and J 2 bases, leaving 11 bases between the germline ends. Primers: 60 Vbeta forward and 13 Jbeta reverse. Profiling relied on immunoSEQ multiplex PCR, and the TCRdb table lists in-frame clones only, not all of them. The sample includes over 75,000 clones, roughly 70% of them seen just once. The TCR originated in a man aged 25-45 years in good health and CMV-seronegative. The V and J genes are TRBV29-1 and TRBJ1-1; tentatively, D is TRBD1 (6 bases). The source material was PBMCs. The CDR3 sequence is CSVVDRSNTEAFF. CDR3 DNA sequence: TGCAGCGTTGTGGACAGATCAAACACTGAAGCTTTCTTT. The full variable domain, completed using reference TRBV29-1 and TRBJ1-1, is SAVISQKPSRDICQRGTSLTIQCQVDSQVTMMFWYRQQPGQSLTLIATANQGSEATYESGFVIDKFPISRPNLTFSTLTVSNMSPEDSSIYLCSVVDRSNTEAFFGQGTRLTVV.